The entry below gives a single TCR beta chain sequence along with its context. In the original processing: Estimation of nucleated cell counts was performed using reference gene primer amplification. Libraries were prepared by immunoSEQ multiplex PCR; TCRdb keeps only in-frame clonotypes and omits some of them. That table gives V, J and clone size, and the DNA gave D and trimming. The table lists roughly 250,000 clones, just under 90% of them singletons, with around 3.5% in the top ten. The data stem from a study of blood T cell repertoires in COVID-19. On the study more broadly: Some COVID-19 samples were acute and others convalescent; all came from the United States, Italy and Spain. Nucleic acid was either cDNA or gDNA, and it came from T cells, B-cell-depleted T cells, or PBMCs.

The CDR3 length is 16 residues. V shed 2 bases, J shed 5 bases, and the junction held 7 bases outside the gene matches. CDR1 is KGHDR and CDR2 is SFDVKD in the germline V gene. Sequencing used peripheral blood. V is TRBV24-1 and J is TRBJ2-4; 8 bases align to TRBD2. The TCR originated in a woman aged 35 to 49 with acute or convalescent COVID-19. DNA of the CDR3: TGTGCCACCAGTGATTCGGGACTAGGAGGGCAAAACATTCAGTACTTC. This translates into CATSDSGLGGQNIQYF.